These 10 T cell receptor beta chains came from one sample sequenced in a study of blood T cell repertoires in COVID-19 (dated by TCRdb to 2018 to 2020). Libraries were constructed by the immunoSEQ multiplex PCR assay. In its TCRdb copy, this immuneACCESS table keeps in-frame sequences only and misses some clones. Where compared with another copy, unresolved V genes explain less than half of these, and the others have no known cause. Present in this sample are over 200,000 clones, around 80% of which were seen just once. Clones ranked in the top ten supply around 8.9% of the sample. The sequenced sample consisted of peripheral blood. These receptors were collected from a man aged 35-49 years with active or convalescent COVID-19.

J is TRBJ1-2 and V is TRBV28, with 7 nucleotides matching TRBD1. CDR1 is MDHEN, CDR2 SYDVKM, per germline. V was pared by 8 bases and J by 8 bases, with 14 bases of the junction left unmatched. The CDR3 is 14 residues long. The CDR3 loop reads CASLGQSYSEGYTF. DNA for the CDR3: TGTGCCAGCCTGGGACAGTCCTACTCGGAGGGCTACACCTTC.

This clone was found a few times. The chain combines TRBV14 with TRBJ1-1; D call uncertain. The CDR3 extends over 15 amino acids. With 0 bases removed from V and 4 bases from J, the gap between germline ends came to 12 bases. Per germline, CDR1 SGHDN and CDR2 FVKESK. In DNA form, the CDR3 reads TGTGCCAGCAGCCAAGATCCGGGGATTATCACTGAAGCTTTCTTT. It codes for CASSQDPGIITEAFF.

This clone occurred once. This sequence joins TRBV27 and TRBJ1-2; 8 bases are shared with TRBD1. The germline CDR1 and CDR2 sequences are MNHEY and SMNVEV (reference sequence). The CDR3 has 16 residues. With 6 bases clipped from V and 5 bases from J, the junction kept 14 bases outside the gene matches. CDR3 in DNA: TGTGCCAGCAGATCCCCTCCCGGGACAGGAGCTTATGGCTACACCTTC. It is translated as CASRSPPGTGAYGYTF.

This chain links TRBV11-2 with TRBJ1-2; TRBD1 agrees at 10 bases. The CDR3 totals 15 residues. Germline CDR1 is SGHAT and CDR2 is FQNNGV. V trimming: 5 bases; J trimming: 4 bases; junction bases outside the gene matches: 7. The CDR3 region is CASSRFRDRGYGYTF. CDR3 nucleotide sequence: TGTGCCAGCAGCCGTTTCCGGGACAGGGGCTATGGCTACACCTTC.

The chain has TRBV29-1 and TRBJ2-1, with 8 nucleotides matching TRBD2. There are 16 residues in the CDR3. The germline V gene encodes CDR1 SQVTM and CDR2 ANQGSEA. Germline trimming cut 0 bases from V and 8 bases from J; bases unmatched to any gene: 12. The CDR3 bases are TGCAGCGTTGAAGATCTTCGAGCGGCCGGGGGGGATGAGCAGTTCTTC. This codes for CSVEDLRAAGGDEQFF.

This chain joins TRBV12-3 or TRBV12-4 and TRBJ1-2, with TRBD1 as a possible D gene (5 bases). The CDR3 totals 13 residues. Trimming pared 2 bases from V and 4 bases from J, leaving 8 bases between. The CDR3 region has the DNA TGTGCCAGCAGTTTACAGGGTGCCTATGGCTACACCTTC. It is translated as CASSLQGAYGYTF.

Of note for this clone: Within the sample, other DNA sequences also encode this same CDR3. The J gene is TRBJ1-3, the V gene TRBV4-1, with D possibly being TRBD1 (5 bases). The CDR3 has 13 amino acids. V was pared by 1 base and J by 4 bases, with 5 bases between. Germline lookup yields CDR1 MGHRA and CDR2 YSYEKL. This chain's CDR3 is CASSQGQGNTIYF. CDR3 bases: TGCGCCAGCAGCCAAGGACAGGGAAACACCATATATTTT.

The chain employs TRBV11-2 and TRBJ2-7; 8 nucleotides match TRBD2. CDR1 SGHAT and CDR2 FQNNGV come from the germline V gene. This CDR3 comprises 17 residues. V lost 5 bases, J lost 0 bases, and 12 bases stayed unmatched. CDR3 sequence reads: CASSREIGGGSSYEQYF. Written as DNA, the CDR3 is TGTGCCAGCAGCCGAGAGATCGGGGGGGGCAGCTCCTACGAGCAGTACTTC.

The J gene is TRBJ1-5, the V gene TRBV4-1, with 9 bases that match TRBD1. The germline V gene has CDR1 MGHRA and CDR2 YSYEKL. The CDR3 runs to 14 residues. V gave up 4 bases and J gave up 5 bases; unmatched junction bases: 3. The DNA of the CDR3 is TGCGCCAGCAGCCGGGACAGGGTTTATCAGCCCCAGCATTTT. Translating gives CASSRDRVYQPQHF.

This chain joins TRBV7-9 and TRBJ2-7, with 10 bases matching TRBD2. J gave up 0 bases and V 5 bases, and 13 bases lay outside the gene matches. Germline CDR1 is SEHNR and CDR2 is FQNEAQ (reference sequence). The CDR3 totals 18 residues. CDR3 nucleotides: TGTGCCAGCAGCCCCGGGACTAGCGCCCGAACAAACTCCTACGAGCAGTACTTC. Translated: CASSPGTSARTNSYEQYF.